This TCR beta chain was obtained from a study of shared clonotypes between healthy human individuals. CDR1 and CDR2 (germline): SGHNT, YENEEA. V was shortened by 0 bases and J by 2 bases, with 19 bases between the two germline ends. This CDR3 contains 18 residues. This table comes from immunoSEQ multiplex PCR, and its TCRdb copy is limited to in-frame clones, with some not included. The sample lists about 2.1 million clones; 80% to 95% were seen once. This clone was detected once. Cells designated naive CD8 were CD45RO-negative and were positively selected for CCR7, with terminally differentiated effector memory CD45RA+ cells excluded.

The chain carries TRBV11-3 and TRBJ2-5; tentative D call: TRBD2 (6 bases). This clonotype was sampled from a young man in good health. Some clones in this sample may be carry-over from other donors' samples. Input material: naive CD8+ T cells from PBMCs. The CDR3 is CASSLDFPSRERQETQYF. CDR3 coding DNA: TGTGCCAGCAGCTTAGATTTCCCCAGCCGGGAGCGGCAAGAGACCCAGTACTTC.